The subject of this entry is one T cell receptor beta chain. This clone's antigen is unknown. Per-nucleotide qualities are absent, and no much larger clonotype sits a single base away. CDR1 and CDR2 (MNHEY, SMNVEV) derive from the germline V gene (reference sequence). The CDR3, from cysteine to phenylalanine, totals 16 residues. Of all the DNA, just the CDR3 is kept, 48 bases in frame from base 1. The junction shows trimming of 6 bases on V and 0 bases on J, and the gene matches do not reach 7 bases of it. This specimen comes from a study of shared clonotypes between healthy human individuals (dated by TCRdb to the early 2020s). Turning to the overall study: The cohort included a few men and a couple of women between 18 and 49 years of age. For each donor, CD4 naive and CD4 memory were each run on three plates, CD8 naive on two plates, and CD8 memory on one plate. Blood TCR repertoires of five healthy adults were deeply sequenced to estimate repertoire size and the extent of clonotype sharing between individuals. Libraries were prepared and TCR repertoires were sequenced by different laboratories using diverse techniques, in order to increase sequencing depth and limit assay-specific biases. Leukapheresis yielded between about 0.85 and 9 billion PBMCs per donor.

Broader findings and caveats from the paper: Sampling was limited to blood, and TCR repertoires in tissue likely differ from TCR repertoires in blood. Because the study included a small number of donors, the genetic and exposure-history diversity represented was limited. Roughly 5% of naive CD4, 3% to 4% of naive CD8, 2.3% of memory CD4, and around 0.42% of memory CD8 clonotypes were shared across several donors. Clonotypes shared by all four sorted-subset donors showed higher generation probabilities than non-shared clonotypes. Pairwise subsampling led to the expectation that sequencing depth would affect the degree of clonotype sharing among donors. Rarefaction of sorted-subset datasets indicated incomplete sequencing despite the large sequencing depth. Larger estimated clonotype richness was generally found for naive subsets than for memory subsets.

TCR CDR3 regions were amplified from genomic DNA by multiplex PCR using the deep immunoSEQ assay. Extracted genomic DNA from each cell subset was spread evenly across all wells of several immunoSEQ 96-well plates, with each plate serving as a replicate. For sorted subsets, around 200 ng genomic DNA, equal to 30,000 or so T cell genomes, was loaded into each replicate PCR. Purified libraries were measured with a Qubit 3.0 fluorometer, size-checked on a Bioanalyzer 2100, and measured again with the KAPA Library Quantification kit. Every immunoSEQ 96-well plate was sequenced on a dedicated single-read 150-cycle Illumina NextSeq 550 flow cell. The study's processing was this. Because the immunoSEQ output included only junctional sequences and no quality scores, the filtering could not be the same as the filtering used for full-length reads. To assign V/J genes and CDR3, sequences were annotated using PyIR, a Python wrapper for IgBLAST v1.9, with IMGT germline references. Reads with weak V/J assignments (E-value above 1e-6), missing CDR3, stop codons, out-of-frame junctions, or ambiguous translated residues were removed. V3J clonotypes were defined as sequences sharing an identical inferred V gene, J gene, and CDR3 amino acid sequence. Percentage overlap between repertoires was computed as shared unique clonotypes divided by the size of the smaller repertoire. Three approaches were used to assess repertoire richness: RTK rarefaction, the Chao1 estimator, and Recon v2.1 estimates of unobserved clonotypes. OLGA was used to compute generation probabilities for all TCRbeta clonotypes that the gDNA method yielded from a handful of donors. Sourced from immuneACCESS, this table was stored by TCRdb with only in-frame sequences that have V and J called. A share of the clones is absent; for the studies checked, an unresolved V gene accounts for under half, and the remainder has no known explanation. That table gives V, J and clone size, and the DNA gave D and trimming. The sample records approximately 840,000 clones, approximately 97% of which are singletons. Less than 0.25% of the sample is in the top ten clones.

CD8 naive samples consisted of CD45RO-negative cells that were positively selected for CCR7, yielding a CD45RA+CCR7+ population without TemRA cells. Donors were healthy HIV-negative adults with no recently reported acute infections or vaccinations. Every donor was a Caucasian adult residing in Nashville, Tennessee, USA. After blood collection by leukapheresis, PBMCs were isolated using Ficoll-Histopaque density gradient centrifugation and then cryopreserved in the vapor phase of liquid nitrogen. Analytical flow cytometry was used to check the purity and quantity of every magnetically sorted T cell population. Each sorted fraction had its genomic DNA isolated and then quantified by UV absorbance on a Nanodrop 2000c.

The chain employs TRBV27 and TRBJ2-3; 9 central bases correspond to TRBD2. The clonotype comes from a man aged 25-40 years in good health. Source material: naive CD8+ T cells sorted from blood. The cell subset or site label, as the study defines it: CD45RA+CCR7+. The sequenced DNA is TGTGCCAGCAGCCCTTATAGCGGGAGAAGCACAGATACGCAGTATTTT. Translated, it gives CASSPYSGRSTDTQYF.